The present T cell receptor beta chain was sequenced within a study of long-term antiretroviral therapy in people with HIV. Findings and caveats of the study: In samples taken after ART, diversity increased but remained below transplant donor control levels. There were no data on ART adherence, viral resistance or therapy changes, a gap that limits inferences about post-ART repertoire changes.

Donors each had at least one pre-ART PBMC sample and at least two post-ART ones. A v3.0 immunoSEQ assay was performed at survey level. Sequencing was designed to cover about 35,000-50,000 T-cell genomes in each sample. Produced via immunoSEQ multiplex PCR; TCRdb's table is partial and in-frame only. The table shows over 30,000 clones, with approximately 90% occurring only once. As to this clone: What it binds is unknown.

With 4 bases clipped from V and 4 bases from J, the junction kept 13 bases outside the gene matches. CDR3 length: 16 amino acids. Germline lookup yields CDR1 LGHNA and CDR2 YSLEER. The chain carries TRBV4-3 and TRBJ2-7; 7 positions agree with TRBD2. The clonotype was recovered from a man aged 18 to 30 with HIV. Material: unsorted PBMCs, obtained 1.1 years after starting antiretroviral therapy. Here the CDR3 DNA reads TGCGCCAGCAGCCCCCGCCGCGCGGGAGAGTCATACGAGCAGTACTTC. Protein product: CASSPRRAGESYEQYF.